The text below deals with one T cell receptor beta chain. Its antigen is unknown. The sample belongs to a study of shared clonotypes between healthy human individuals. Study-level information: Donors had three CD4 naive, three CD4 memory, two CD8 naive and one CD8 memory plate apiece. Study findings and constraints: All-four-donor shared clonotypes had higher generation probabilities than non-shared clonotypes did. Researchers found naive subsets generally carried larger estimated richness than memory subsets.

CDR3 length: 16 amino acids. The germline V and J ends were trimmed by 4 bases and 0 bases, with 13 bases remaining between them. The germline V gene encodes CDR1 MNHEY and CDR2 SMNVEV (reference sequence). Naive CD8 cells were CD45RO-negative, positively selected for CCR7, excluding terminally differentiated effector memory CD45RA+ cells. TCRdb keeps only in-frame clones here, not all; method: immunoSEQ multiplex PCR. This table holds about 820,000 clones, 80% to 95% found once. The source is a man aged 25 to 40 in good health. The sequenced material came from naive CD8+ T cells sorted from blood. The chain is built from TRBV27 and TRBJ1-5; D is perhaps TRBD1 (6 bases). CDR3 sequence reads: CASSSRGPYSNQPQHF. The DNA for the CDR3 is TGTGCCAGCAGTTCCCGGGGGCCATATAGCAATCAGCCCCAGCATTTT.